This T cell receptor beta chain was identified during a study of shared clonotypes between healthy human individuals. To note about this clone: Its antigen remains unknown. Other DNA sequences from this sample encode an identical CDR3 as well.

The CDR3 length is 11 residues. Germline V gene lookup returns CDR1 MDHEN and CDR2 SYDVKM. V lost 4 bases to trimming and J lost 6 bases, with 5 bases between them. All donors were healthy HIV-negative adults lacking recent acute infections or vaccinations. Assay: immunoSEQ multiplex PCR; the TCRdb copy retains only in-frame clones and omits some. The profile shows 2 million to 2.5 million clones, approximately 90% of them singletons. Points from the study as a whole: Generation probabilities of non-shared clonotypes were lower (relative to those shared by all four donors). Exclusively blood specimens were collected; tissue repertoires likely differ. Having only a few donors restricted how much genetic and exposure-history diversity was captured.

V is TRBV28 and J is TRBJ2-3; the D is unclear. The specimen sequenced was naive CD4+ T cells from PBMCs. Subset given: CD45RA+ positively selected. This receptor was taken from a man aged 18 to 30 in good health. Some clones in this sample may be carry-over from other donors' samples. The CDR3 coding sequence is TGTGCCAGCAGTTCCCTCGATACGCAGTATTTT. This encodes CASSSLDTQYF.